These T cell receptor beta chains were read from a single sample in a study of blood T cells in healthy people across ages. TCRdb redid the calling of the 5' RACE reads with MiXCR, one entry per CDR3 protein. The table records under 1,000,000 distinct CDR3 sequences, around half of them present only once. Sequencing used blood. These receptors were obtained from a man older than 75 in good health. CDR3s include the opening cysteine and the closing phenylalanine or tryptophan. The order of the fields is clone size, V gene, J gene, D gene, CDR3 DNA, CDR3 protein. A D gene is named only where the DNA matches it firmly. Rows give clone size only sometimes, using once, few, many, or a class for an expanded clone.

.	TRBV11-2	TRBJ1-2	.	TGTGCCAGCAGCTCCAGCGTTCTCTATGGCTACACCTTC	CASSSSVLYGYTF
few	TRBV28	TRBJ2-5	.	TGTGCCATTCGACAGCACCGGGAGGAGACCCAGTACTTC	CAIRQHREETQYF
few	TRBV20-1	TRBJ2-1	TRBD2	TGCAGTGCTAGAGATCCGGGACTAGCGGGAAATGATGAGCAGTTCTTC	CSARDPGLAGNDEQFF
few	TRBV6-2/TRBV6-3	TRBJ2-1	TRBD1	TGTGCCAGCAGTAAGACAGGGGGCGAACTTTACAATGAGCAGTTCTTC	CASSKTGGELYNEQFF
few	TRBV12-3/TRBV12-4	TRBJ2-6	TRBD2	TGTGCCAGCAGCCTGGGACTAGCGATCGGGGCCAACGTCCTGACTTTC	CASSLGLAIGANVLTF
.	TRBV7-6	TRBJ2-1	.	TGTGCCAGCAGCTTAATCATCGGAGGGACTTCCGCCGAGCAGTTCTTC	CASSLIIGGTSAEQFF
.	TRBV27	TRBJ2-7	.	TGTGCCAGCAGTTTAGTGGGATCCGCGTCGGAGCAGTACTTC	CASSLVGSASEQYF
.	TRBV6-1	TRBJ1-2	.	TGTGCCAGCAGTGAAGGAGGGAGAGACTATGGCTACACCTTC	CASSEGGRDYGYTF
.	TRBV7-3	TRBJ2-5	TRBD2	TGTGCCAGCAGCCGCGGACTAGCGGGAGACCTCGATGGGTCCCGAAAAGAGACCCAGTACTTC	CASSRGLAGDLDGSRKETQYF
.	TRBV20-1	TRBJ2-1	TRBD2	TGCAGTGCTAGAGATCAGGCTAGCGGAGCCTACAATGAGCAGTTCTTC	CSARDQASGAYNEQFF
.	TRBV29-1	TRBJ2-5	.	TGCAGCGTTGAGAACACCCCAGAGACCCAGTACTTC	CSVENTPETQYF
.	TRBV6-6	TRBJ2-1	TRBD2	TGTGCCAGCAGCCCCGGACTAGCGGGAGTTCGTTACAATGAGCAGTTCTTC	CASSPGLAGVRYNEQFF
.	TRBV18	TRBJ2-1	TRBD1	TGTGCCAGCTCAACGGGACAGGACAATGAGCAGTTCTTC	CASSTGQDNEQFF
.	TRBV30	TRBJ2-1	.	TGTGCCTGGAGTGCTGGGCTCCATGAGCAGTTCTTC	CAWSAGLHEQFF
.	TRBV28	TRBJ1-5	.	TGTGCCAGCAGTCTCCAGGAAAGTGGGAGCAATCAGCCCCAGCATTTT	CASSLQESGSNQPQHF
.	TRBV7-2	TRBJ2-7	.	TGTGCCAGCAGCTGGACTCATTACGAGCAGTACTTC	CASSWTHYEQYF
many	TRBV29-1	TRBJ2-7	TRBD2	TGCAGCGTTGATGGAGCGGGGACGGACGAGCAGTACTTC	CSVDGAGTDEQYF
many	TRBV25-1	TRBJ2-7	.	TGTGCCAGCAGTGAGCAACAGGTTTGGGAGCAGTACTTC	CASSEQQVWEQYF